This T cell receptor beta chain was sequenced for a study of T cells in localized non-small cell lung cancer. Study results and limitations: Exceeding tumor, uninvolved adjacent lung had the highest T cell clonality. Owing to sequencing of a solitary tumor region, heterogeneity cannot be discounted.

Repertoires were generated with immunoSEQ multiplex PCR, while TCRdb's copy carries only in-frame clones and drops some. The table records 20,000 to 25,000 clones, more than 85% of them present only once. Of note for this clone: Its antigen is currently unknown. The germline gene is not matched at one end of the junction; a read error may be the cause.

The CDR3 loop spans 14 amino acids. Germline V gives CDR1 SGDLS, CDR2 YYNGEE. The receptor was derived from a man aged 40 to 69 with stage III squamous cell lung carcinoma. The source was peripheral blood, collected before any cancer treatment. This rearrangement joins TRBV9 to TRBJ1-1; D not certain. In nucleotides, the CDR3 is TGTGCCAGCAGCAACCTCCTGACCTCTACCGAAGTTTTCTTT. This encodes CASSNLLTSTEVFF.